The 25 T cell receptor beta chains listed next were all sequenced from one sample in a study of Ad26.COV2.S vaccination and SARS-CoV-2 variants. The assay was immunoSEQ multiplex PCR, and TCRdb's table has in-frame clones only and misses some. This sample has around 270,000 clones, with 87% found just once. Treatment specified: around 19 received Ad26.COV2.S at low or high dose, single or two shots; a few received placebo; per-sample allocation not given. Collection of the samples took place on day 63 after the first injection of vaccine or placebo. Sequenced material: peripheral blood, taken in a trial of Ad26.COV2.S vaccine versus placebo. The receptors here all came from a person between 18 and 65 years old who received the Ad26.COV2.S COVID-19 vaccine or a placebo.

The V gene is TRBV4-3, the J gene TRBJ2-1; D not certain. Germline V gene sequence: CDR1 LGHNA, CDR2 YSLEER. V lost 0 bases and J 4 bases, leaving 13 bases between the germline ends. The CDR3 is 16 residues long. The CDR3 reads CASSQDNGGVYNEQFF. In nucleotides, the CDR3 is TGCGCCAGCAGCCAAGACAACGGTGGGGTTTACAATGAGCAGTTCTTC.

The chain employs TRBV7-8 and TRBJ1-1; 10 nucleotides match TRBD1. CDR3 size: 15 residues. The V gene end was trimmed by 5 bases and the J gene end by 8 bases; junction bases not matched to a gene: 11. Per the germline V gene, CDR1 is SGHVS and CDR2 is FQNEAQ. Written as DNA, the CDR3 is TGTGCCAGCAGCATCAATACTGGACAGGGGGGCGAAGCTTTCTTT. Its protein is CASSINTGQGGEAFF.

The CDR3 nucleotides read TGTGCCAGCAGTGCGTACGGGGGGCGAGGAGAAAAACTGTTTTTT. It yields the protein CASSAYGGRGEKLFF. This chain links TRBV25-1 with TRBJ1-4; TRBD1 might be the D (6 bases). The V gene's germline CDR1 is MGHDK and CDR2 SYGVNS. V lost 4 bases and J 8 bases, leaving 17 bases between the germline ends. The length of the CDR3 is 15 residues.

The V and J genes are TRBV14 and TRBJ2-5, with TRBD2 matching over 11 bases. Losses at the gene ends were 3 bases for V and 5 bases for J; bases not matched to a gene: 11. Germline values: CDR1 SGHDN, CDR2 FVKESK. CDR3 length: 17 residues. The CDR3 nucleotides read TGTGCCAGCAGCCATAGCGGGAGGGCCTCTGGGATCGAGACCCAGTACTTC. Translation gives CASSHSGRASGIETQYF.

The V and J genes are TRBV9 and TRBJ2-7, with 10 bases aligning to TRBD1. Looked up from germline, CDR1 is SGDLS and CDR2 is YYNGEE. V lost 1 base and J lost 4; bases outside the gene matches: 17. The CDR3 consists of 19 residues. As DNA, the CDR3 is TGTGCCAGCAGCGTACCTGTATCCGGGACGGGACAGGGGTCGTACGAGCAGTACTTC. This codes for CASSVPVSGTGQGSYEQYF.

The chain carries TRBV18 and TRBJ1-3; D may be TRBD1 (6 bases). V lost 3 bases and J 4 bases, leaving 19 bases between the germline ends. CDR3 length equals 17 residues. Looked up from germline, CDR1 is KGHSH and CDR2 is LQKENI. CDR3 in DNA: TGTGCCAGCTCACCGGGACAAACTTTTATTGGGGGAAACACCATATATTTT. This gives the protein CASSPGQTFIGGNTIYF.

This chain links TRBV18 with TRBJ2-7, with D uncertain. Trimming shortened V by 5 bases and J by 0 bases, and 14 bases separated the two germline ends. Germline V gene sequence: CDR1 KGHSH, CDR2 LQKENI. The CDR3 extends over 15 amino acids. CDR3 sequence: CASSALPKSSYEQYV. The CDR3 DNA is TGTGCCAGCTCAGCCCTACCTAAGTCCTCCTACGAGCAGTACGTC.

V is TRBV24-1 and J is TRBJ2-3; 7 bases match TRBD1. In germline, CDR1 is KGHDR, CDR2 SFDVKD. J was trimmed by 3 bases and V by 3 bases; bases with no gene match: 2. The CDR3 covers 14 residues. CDR3 sequence reads: CATSDRQGTDTQYF. CDR3 coding DNA: TGTGCCACCAGTGATCGACAGGGAACAGATACGCAGTATTTT.

This clone came up once. The V call is TRBV28, the J call TRBJ1-5; D perhaps matches TRBD1 (6 bases). CDR1 is MDHEN, CDR2 SYDVKM, per germline. V shed 5 bases and J shed 5 bases, with 10 bases lying between them. There are 13 residues in the CDR3. The CDR3 DNA sequence: TGTGCCAGCAGTAAGGACAGCGATCAGCCCCAGCATTTT. It specifies CASSKDSDQPQHF. The whole variable domain, filled in from reference TRBV28 and TRBJ1-5, reads DVKVTQSSRYLVKRTGEKVFLECVQDMDHENMFWYRQDPGLGLRLIYFSYDVKMKEKGDIPEGYSVSREKKERFSLILESASTNQTSMYLCASSKDSDQPQHFGDGTRLSIL.

The chain recombines TRBV4-2 with TRBJ2-6; D remains unclear. The germline V and J ends were trimmed by 4 bases and 2 bases, with 15 bases remaining between them. The CDR3 consists of 17 residues. Per germline, CDR1 LGHNA and CDR2 YNFKEQ. The CDR3, as DNA: TGTGCCAGCAGCCGAAAAAAAGACCGGACTGGGGCCAACGTCCTGACTTTC. Translated, it gives CASSRKKDRTGANVLTF.

V gene TRBV10-2 combines with J gene TRBJ1-5; weak D call: TRBD1 (5 bases). Deletions cut 6 bases from V and 4 bases from J, with 10 bases between. Germline CDR1 reads WSHSY; CDR2 reads SAAADI. This CDR3 is 13 amino acids long. CDR3 loop: CASSKGPNQPQHF. CDR3 sequence (DNA): TGCGCCAGCAGCAAGGGGCCGAATCAGCCCCAGCATTTT.

This clone was picked up a small number of times. This chain connects TRBV19 to TRBJ2-2; perhaps D is TRBD1 or TRBD2 (5 bases each). Germline CDR1 and CDR2: LNHDA and SQIVND (reference sequence). V was cut by 3 bases and J by 5 bases, with 10 bases left in between. The CDR3 loop spans 14 amino acids. CDR3 nucleotide sequence: TGTGCCAGTAGTATGCCCGGGGCAACCGGGGAGCTGTTTTTT. It specifies CASSMPGATGELFF.

The CDR3 sequence: CASSVAWGVNTEAFF. CDR3 in DNA: TGTGCCAGCAGCGTAGCGTGGGGGGTTAACACTGAAGCTTTCTTT. The chain carries TRBV9 and TRBJ1-1; maybe TRBD1 (5 bases). CDR3 length: 15 amino acids. In germline, CDR1 is SGDLS, CDR2 YYNGEE. V was cut by 0 bases and J by 2 bases, with 11 bases left in between. Together with reference TRBV9 and TRBJ1-1, the CDR3 gives the full variable domain: DSGVTQTPKHLITATGQRVTLRCSPRSGDLSVYWYQQSLDQGLQFLIQYYNGEERAKGNILERFSAQQFPDLHSELNLSSLELGDSALYFCASSVAWGVNTEAFFGQGTRLTVV.

This clone appeared once. CDR3 region: CASSRAGSSYEQYF. DNA for the CDR3: TGTGCCAGTAGTAGGGCAGGAAGCTCCTACGAGCAGTACTTC. The chain combines TRBV19 with TRBJ2-7; D ambiguous. Between the trimmed V and J ends, which lost 4 bases and 0 bases, there was a span of 10 bases. The CDR3 sequence is 14 residues long. Per the germline V gene, CDR1 is LNHDA and CDR2 is SQIVND (reference sequence).

The chain uses TRBV11-2 and TRBJ1-5, with TRBD1 as a possible D gene (6 bases). Germline assignment: CDR1 SGHAT and CDR2 FQNNGV. V gave up 5 bases and J gave up 5 bases, with 16 bases separating them. This CDR3 spans 15 amino acids. The CDR3 DNA reads as TGTGCCAGCAGCCTTACAGGGAGGTTGGATCAGCCCCAGCATTTT. Translated, it gives CASSLTGRLDQPQHF.

For the CDR3, the DNA is TGCGCCAGCAGCCAACGGTTACAGGGGGGATCCTACAATGAGCAGTTCTTC. It is translated as CASSQRLQGGSYNEQFF. The rearrangement joins TRBV4-3 to TRBJ2-1, with TRBD1 matching 8 bases. The V gene's germline CDR1 is LGHNA and CDR2 YSLEER. CDR3 length: 17 amino acids. The V segment lost 2 bases and the J segment 1 base; nucleotides outside the gene matches: 7.

The gene calls are TRBV4-2 and TRBJ2-1; D possibly corresponds to TRBD2 (5 bases). Germline values: CDR1 LGHNA, CDR2 YNFKEQ. This CDR3 contains 13 residues. Trimming stripped 7 bases from V and 0 bases from J, with 7 bases between. The CDR3 protein is CASTGSSYNEQFF. DNA for the CDR3: TGTGCCAGCACGGGGAGCTCCTACAATGAGCAGTTCTTC.

This rearrangement joins TRBV18 to TRBJ2-5; possibly TRBD2 for D (5 bases). The CDR3 length is 15 residues. Trimming pared 0 bases from V and 5 bases from J, leaving 13 bases between. Germline-derived CDR1 and CDR2 are KGHSH and LQKENI. The CDR3, as DNA: TGTGCCAGCTCACCACCCTCGAGAGGGTCGGAGACCCAGTACTTC. Its protein is CASSPPSRGSETQYF.

This clone was recorded once. V usage is TRBV9 and J usage is TRBJ1-5; 8 bases align to TRBD1. The germline V gene has CDR1 SGDLS and CDR2 YYNGEE. Trimming removed 0 bases from V and 6 bases from J; junction bases left unmatched: 2. The CDR3 runs 14 residues. The CDR3 is CASSVAGGGQPQHF. The CDR3 nucleotides read TGTGCCAGCAGCGTAGCAGGGGGCGGTCAGCCCCAGCATTTT. The whole variable domain, filled in from reference TRBV9 and TRBJ1-5, reads DSGVTQTPKHLITATGQRVTLRCSPRSGDLSVYWYQQSLDQGLQFLIQYYNGEERAKGNILERFSAQQFPDLHSELNLSSLELGDSALYFCASSVAGGGQPQHFGDGTRLSIL.

In DNA, the CDR3 is TGTGCCAGCAGCTTAGTAATGACAGGGCTGGGCGAGCAGTACGTC. Translation: CASSLVMTGLGEQYV. The chain uses TRBV11-2 and TRBJ2-7; 7 bases match TRBD1. Germline CDR1 is SGHAT and CDR2 is FQNNGV. The V and J ends lost 1 base and 6 bases, in that order; junction bases with no gene match: 9. The CDR3 has 15 amino acids.

The rearrangement joins TRBV6-6 to TRBJ1-2; the D gene is possibly TRBD1 (6 bases). The CDR3 is made up of 15 amino acids. Germline-derived CDR1 and CDR2 are MNHNY and SVGAGI (reference sequence). V dropped 4 bases and J dropped 4 bases, with 16 bases sitting between them. CDR3 DNA sequence: TGTGCCAGCAGTTCCTTTCTGGGGGCAAGCTATGGCTACACCTTC. Its protein product is CASSSFLGASYGYTF.

The rearrangement joins TRBV19 to TRBJ2-7, with D unresolved. The CDR3 is made up of 14 amino acids. Germline lookup yields CDR1 LNHDA and CDR2 SQIVND (reference sequence). V was cut by 6 bases and J by 3 bases, with 15 bases left in between. CDR3 nucleotides: TGTGCCAGTAGGCCCCCCGGCGCATACTACGAGCAGTACGTC. Residues: CASRPPGAYYEQYV.

The chain recombines TRBV6-5 with TRBJ2-3; a possible D gene is TRBD2 (5 bases). Germline values: CDR1 MNHEY, CDR2 SVGAGI. The CDR3 totals 13 residues. V was clipped by 6 bases and J by 4 bases, with 11 bases between them. CDR3 protein: CASRRVGSDTQYF. DNA of the CDR3: TGTGCCAGCAGGAGGGTAGGGTCAGATACGCAGTATTTT.

This chain connects TRBV9 to TRBJ2-7; D remains ambiguous. The germline gives CDR1 SGDLS, CDR2 YYNGEE. The CDR3 extends over 15 amino acids. V lost 0 bases and J lost 5, with 15 bases in between. The CDR3 nucleotides are TGTGCCAGCAGCGTAGCACCTAATTGGGCCCACGAGCAGTACTTC. This translates into CASSVAPNWAHEQYF.

The chain has TRBV6-5 and TRBJ1-4; D remains ambiguous. Germline assignment: CDR1 MNHEY and CDR2 SVGAGI. The CDR3 length is 15 residues. The V gene lost 0 bases and the J gene lost 6 bases, with 11 bases spanning the gap. The CDR3 DNA follows: TGTGCCAGCAGTTACTCGACTCGGTCCCATGAAAAACTGTTTTTT. Residues: CASSYSTRSHEKLFF.